This T cell receptor (beta chain) was sequenced for a study of spatial heterogeneity in lung cancer. Whole-study context: Detection consistently yielded more beta chains than alpha chains. Every unique TCR and UMI combination, on average, appeared more than ten times in raw reads.

V lost 6 bases and J 2 bases, leaving 13 bases between the germline ends. The CDR3 is 14 residues long. Every TCR cDNA molecule bore its own unique molecular identifier. TCRdb reanalysed the 5' RACE reads using MiXCR and keeps one entry per CDR3 protein. The sample holds over 9,500 distinct CDR3 sequences; 3% to 4.5% are singletons and the top ten take around 6.9%. Time point given: sample taken at primary tumor resection. Whole RNA, isolated from tumor, nontumor lung or frozen PBMC, was sequenced without prior sorting. The donor group consisted of over 55 patients who had untreated, early-stage non-small cell lung cancer. This clonotype has a count of ten or more. In a library made to pick up alpha chains, this beta chain is a stray read with a size that means little.

Source: normal lung tissue next to the tumor, taken at surgery. The chain joins TRBV12-3 or TRBV12-4 to TRBJ2-5, with D possibly being TRBD2 (6 bases). The sequence was collected from a male donor with early-stage non-small cell lung cancer. The CDR3 loop reads CASRAGPTQETQYF. The CDR3 DNA reads as TGTGCCAGCAGGGCGGGACCGACGCAAGAGACCCAGTACTTC.